The rows below give T cell receptor beta chains drawn from one sample of a study of T cells in localized non-small cell lung cancer. The method was immunoSEQ multiplex PCR; TCRdb's version includes in-frame clones alone and lacks a portion of them. The table lists 35,000 to 40,000 clones, about four fifths of them singletons. The source was peripheral blood, collected before any cancer treatment. The receptor source for this set is a male donor older than 55 with stage III squamous cell lung carcinoma. Both conserved end residues are part of each CDR3. D genes are given only for firm matches.

D	J	V	DNA	CDR3
.	TRBJ2-6	TRBV6-1	TGTGCCAGCAGTATTGGGGTAAACGGGGCCAACGTCCTGACTTTC	CASSIGVNGANVLTF
.	TRBJ1-2	TRBV30	TGTGCCTGGAGATTTTGGGGGGCGCGTGGCTACACCTTC	CAWRFWGARGYTF
TRBD2	TRBJ2-3	TRBV11-2	TGTGCCAGCAGCTTAGTTCTAGCGGGGGGTGGTACAGATACGCAGTATTTT	CASSLVLAGGGTDTQYF
.	TRBJ2-3	TRBV6-5	TGTGCCAGCAGTTCCCTAGACGGAGGCACAGATACGCAGTATTTT	CASSSLDGGTDTQYF
.	TRBJ2-2	TRBV5-1	TGCGCCAGCAGCCTTGGTGGACGAGGGAACACCGGGGAGCTGTTTTTT	CASSLGGRGNTGELFF
TRBD2	TRBJ2-1	TRBV5-1	TGCGCCAGCAGCTTGTTTAAAGCGGGGGGGCCGGGAGAGCAGTTCTTC	CASSLFKAGGPGEQFF
.	TRBJ1-1	TRBV25-1	TGTGCCAGCAGCCGGACAGCCGACACTGAAGCTTTCTTT	CASSRTADTEAFF
.	TRBJ2-2	TRBV6-6	TGTGCCAGCATCTTAGGGGGACTTTCCAACACCGGGGAGCTGTTTTTT	CASILGGLSNTGELFF
.	TRBJ2-1	TRBV9	TGTGCCAGCAGCGTAGACGCCCCGAGCAATGAGCAGTTCTTC	CASSVDAPSNEQFF
.	TRBJ2-1	TRBV9	TGTGCCAGCAGCGTAGTTGTAGCGAGCAATGAGCAGTTCTTC	CASSVVVASNEQFF
.	TRBJ1-1	TRBV2	TGTGCCAGCAGTGAAGCGCTGGGGGGAACTGAAGCTTTCTTT	CASSEALGGTEAFF
.	TRBJ1-2	TRBV5-6	TGTGCCAGCAGCCCCGGCAGGAGTGATGGCTACACCTTC	CASSPGRSDGYTF
.	TRBJ1-1	TRBV19	TGTGCCAGTAGCCCCCTCGCCAGCACTGAAGCTTTCTTT	CASSPLASTEAFF